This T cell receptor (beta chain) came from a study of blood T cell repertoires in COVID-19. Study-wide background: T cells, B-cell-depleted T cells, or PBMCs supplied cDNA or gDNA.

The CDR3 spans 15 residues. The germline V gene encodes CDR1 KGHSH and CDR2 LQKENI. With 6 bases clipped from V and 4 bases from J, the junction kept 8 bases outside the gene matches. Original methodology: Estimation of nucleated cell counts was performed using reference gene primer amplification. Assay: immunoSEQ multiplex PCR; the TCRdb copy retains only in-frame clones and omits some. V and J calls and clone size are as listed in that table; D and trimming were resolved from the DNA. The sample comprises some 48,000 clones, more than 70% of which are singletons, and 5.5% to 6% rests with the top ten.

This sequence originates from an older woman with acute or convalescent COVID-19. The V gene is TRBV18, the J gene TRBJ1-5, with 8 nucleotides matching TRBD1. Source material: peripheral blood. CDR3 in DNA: TGTGCCAGCTCGAAACAGGGGGGTAGGAATCAGCCCCAGCATTTT. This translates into CASSKQGGRNQPQHF.